This T cell receptor (beta chain) was recorded in a study of regulatory T cells in long-lasting Graves disease. Notes on the study in general: Results may be inaccurate due to the small sample size.

This CDR3 is 14 amino acids long. V shed 4 bases and J 7 bases; nucleotides not matched to a gene: 9. The germline V gene has CDR1 LGHNA and CDR2 YNFKEQ. Time point noted: persistent/refractory GD, antithyroid drugs over 5 years with positive TRAb. The TCR library was made from RNA extracted from PBMCs. With iRepertoire HTBI primers and Arm-PCR of CDR3 regions, TCR beta libraries were built. In the authors' methods: The study identified 62 TRBV and approximately 13 TRBJ segments across samples. TCRdb itself ran the multiplex PCR reads through MiXCR, one entry per CDR3 protein. For this entry, the V and J calls and clone size follow TCRdb and not the study's own pipeline. The sample consists of about 470,000 distinct CDR3 sequences, 20% to 25% of them appearing once. Notes on this clonotype: Its target is unknown.

The source was peripheral blood mononuclear cells (PBMCs), collected when the disease was refractory, from a patient treated with antithyroid drugs. This sequence joins TRBV4-2 and TRBJ1-2; 7 nucleotides align to TRBD1. The clonotype was recovered from a female donor with Graves disease. The CDR3 DNA reads TGTGCCAGCAGCCCGGAGGGGGCGGGGGTTGGCTACACCTTC. Its translation is CASSPEGAGVGYTF.